Here is one T cell receptor beta chain with its context. Sequence at one end of the junction differs from germline and may be a read error. Germline-derived CDR1 and CDR2 are SSHAT and FNYEAQ (reference sequence). The CDR3 runs 16 residues. This sample stems from a study of OX40 agonist ivuxolimab in advanced cancers. TCRdb's copy holds only in-frame clones and misses some; the assay was immunoSEQ multiplex PCR. The sample lists more than 65,000 clones; around 84% were seen once. The chain couples TRBV7-7 to TRBJ2-7; TRBD2 might be the D (5 bases). The source is an adult with an advanced solid tumor such as melanoma, head and neck, liver or kidney cancer. The material sequenced was CD4+ or CD8+ T cells sorted from blood, taken in a trial of the OX40 agonist ivuxolimab. Here the CDR3 reads CASSLWAGISSYEQYF. CDR3 nucleotide sequence: TGTGCTAGCAGCTTATGGGCCGGGATCAGCTCCTACGAGCAGTACTTC.